This TCR beta chain was recorded in a study of blood T cell repertoires in COVID-19. Study details: COVID-19 samples collected from the United States, Italy and Spain covered acute and convalescent phases. The analysed material was cDNA or gDNA that came from T cells, B-cell-depleted T cells, or PBMCs.

In the original workflow: Nucleated cell number was recorded as an estimate derived from reference gene primer amplification. Profiled with immunoSEQ multiplex PCR; TCRdb holds only in-frame clones, not every one. Clone size and the V and J calls come from that table; the DNA yielded D and trimming. The sample consists of approximately 210,000 clones, roughly 80% of them appearing once. Of note for this clone: This CDR3 is also generated by other DNA sequences in the sample.

J gave up 3 bases and V 4 bases, and 2 bases lay outside the gene matches. From germline, CDR1 is LGHNA and CDR2 YNFKEQ. The CDR3 sequence is 14 residues long. Seattle participants joined during active infection and were tracked over time. The chain couples TRBV4-2 to TRBJ2-5, with 10 positions matching TRBD1. This clonotype was sampled from a woman of 80 years or more with COVID-19, enrolled during active disease. Sample: peripheral blood. CDR3 protein: CASSLGQGKETQYF. As DNA, the CDR3 is TGTGCCAGCAGCCTGGGACAGGGGAAAGAGACCCAGTACTTC.